This TCR beta chain was profiled in a study of blood T cell repertoires in COVID-19. The wider study: Specimens from acute and convalescent COVID-19 originated in the United States, Italy and Spain. PBMCs, B-cell-depleted T cells, or T cells provided the cDNA or gDNA that made up the material.

This clone was seen once. Per the original data handling: Estimates of nucleated cell counts were drawn from the amplification of reference gene primers. This table comes from immunoSEQ multiplex PCR, and its TCRdb copy is limited to in-frame clones, with some not included. The V and J calls and clone size are taken from that table; D and trimming were inferred from the DNA. The sample lists a few hundred thousand clones; about 79% were seen once. This CDR3 comprises 15 residues. The germline gives CDR1 SGDLS, CDR2 YYNGEE. Germline trimming cut 0 bases from V and 4 bases from J; bases unmatched to any gene: 3.

Sequencing input: peripheral blood. The receptor's source is a man aged 40-49 years who had recovered from COVID-19. This chain connects TRBV9 to TRBJ2-3; 9 nucleotides align to TRBD2. The CDR3 sequence is CASSVEAGGADTQYF. The CDR3 DNA reads as TGTGCCAGCAGCGTAGAAGCGGGGGGTGCAGATACGCAGTATTTT.